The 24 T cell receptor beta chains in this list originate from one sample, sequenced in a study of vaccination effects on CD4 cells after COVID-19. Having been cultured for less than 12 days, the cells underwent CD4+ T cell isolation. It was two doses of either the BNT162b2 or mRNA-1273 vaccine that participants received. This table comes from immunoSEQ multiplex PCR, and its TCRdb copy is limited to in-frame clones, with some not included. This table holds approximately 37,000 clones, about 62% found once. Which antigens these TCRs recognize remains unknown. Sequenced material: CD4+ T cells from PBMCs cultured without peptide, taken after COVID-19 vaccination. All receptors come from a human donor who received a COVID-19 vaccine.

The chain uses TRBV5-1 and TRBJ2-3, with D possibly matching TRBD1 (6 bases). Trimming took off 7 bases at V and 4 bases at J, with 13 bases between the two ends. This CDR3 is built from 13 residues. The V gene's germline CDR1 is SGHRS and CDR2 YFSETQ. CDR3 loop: CASRIGTSDTQYF. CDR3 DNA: TGCGCCAGCCGTATAGGGACATCAGATACGCAGTATTTT.

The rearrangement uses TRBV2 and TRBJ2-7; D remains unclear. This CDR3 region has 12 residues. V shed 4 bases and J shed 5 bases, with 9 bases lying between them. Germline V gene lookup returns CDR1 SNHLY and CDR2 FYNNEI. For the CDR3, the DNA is TGTGCCAGCAGTGTCTCGGGCAACGAGCAGTACTTC. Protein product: CASSVSGNEQYF.

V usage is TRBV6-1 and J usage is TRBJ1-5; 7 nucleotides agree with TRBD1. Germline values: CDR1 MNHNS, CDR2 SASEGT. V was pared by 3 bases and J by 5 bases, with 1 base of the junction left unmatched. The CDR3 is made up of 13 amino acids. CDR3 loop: CASSETGHQPQHF. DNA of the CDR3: TGTGCCAGCAGTGAGACAGGGCATCAGCCCCAGCATTTT.

Here the CDR3 reads CASSPQPSRGTDTQYF. The CDR3 DNA reads as TGTGCCAGCAGCCCCCAACCTAGCCGAGGCACAGATACGCAGTATTTT. The V and J genes are TRBV4-2 and TRBJ2-3; D might be TRBD2 (5 bases). In germline, CDR1 is LGHNA, CDR2 YNFKEQ. This CDR3 has 16 amino acids. Trimming removed 4 bases at V and 1 base at J, with 15 bases between.

CDR3 nucleotide sequence: TGTGCCAGCAGCGTATCTGGGGACAGGGCGCCTGGAAACACCATATATTTT. As protein: CASSVSGDRAPGNTIYF. This sequence joins TRBV11-2 and TRBJ1-3; 9 nucleotides line up with TRBD1. The germline CDR1 and CDR2 sequences are SGHAT and FQNNGV. The CDR3 extends over 17 amino acids. The V segment lost 5 bases and the J segment 2 bases; nucleotides outside the gene matches: 10. Complete variable domain (other parts from reference TRBV11-2 and TRBJ1-3): EAGVAQSPRYKIIEKRQSVAFWCNPISGHATLYWYQQILGQGPKLLIQFQNNGVVDDSQLPKDRFSAERLKGVDSTLKIQPAKLEDSAVYLCASSVSGDRAPGNTIYFGEGSWLTVV.

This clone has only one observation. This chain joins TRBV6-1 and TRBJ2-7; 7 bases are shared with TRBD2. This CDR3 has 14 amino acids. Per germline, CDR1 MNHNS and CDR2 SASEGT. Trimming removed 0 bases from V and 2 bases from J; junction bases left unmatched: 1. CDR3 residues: CASSEAGLTYEQYF. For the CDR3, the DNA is TGTGCCAGCAGTGAAGCGGGACTAACCTACGAGCAGTACTTC.

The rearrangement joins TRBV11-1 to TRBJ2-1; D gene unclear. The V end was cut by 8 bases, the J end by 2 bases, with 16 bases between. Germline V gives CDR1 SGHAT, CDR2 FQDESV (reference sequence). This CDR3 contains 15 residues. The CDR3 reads CASCPGPKAYNEQFF. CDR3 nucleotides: TGTGCCAGCTGTCCGGGCCCGAAGGCCTACAATGAGCAGTTCTTC.

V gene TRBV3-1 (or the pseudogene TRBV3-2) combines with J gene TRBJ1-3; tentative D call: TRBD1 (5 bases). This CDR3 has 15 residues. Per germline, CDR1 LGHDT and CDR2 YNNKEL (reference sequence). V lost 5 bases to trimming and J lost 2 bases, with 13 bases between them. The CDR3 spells CASSETVKAGNTIYF. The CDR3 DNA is TGTGCCAGCAGCGAGACAGTAAAGGCTGGAAACACCATATATTTT.

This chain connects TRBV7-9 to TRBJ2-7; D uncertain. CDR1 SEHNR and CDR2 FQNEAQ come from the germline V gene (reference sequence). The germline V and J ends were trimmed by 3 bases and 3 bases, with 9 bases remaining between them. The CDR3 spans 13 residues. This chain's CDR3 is CASSLSRLYEQYF. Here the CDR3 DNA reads TGTGCCAGCAGCTTGAGCAGGCTCTACGAGCAGTACTTC.

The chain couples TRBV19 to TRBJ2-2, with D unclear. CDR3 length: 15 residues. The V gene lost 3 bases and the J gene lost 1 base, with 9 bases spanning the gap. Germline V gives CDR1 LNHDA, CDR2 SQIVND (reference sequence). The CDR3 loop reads CASSMWPKNTGELFF. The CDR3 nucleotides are TGTGCCAGTAGTATGTGGCCTAAGAACACCGGGGAGCTGTTTTTT. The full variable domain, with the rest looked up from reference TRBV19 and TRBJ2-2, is DGGITQSPKYLFRKEGQNVTLSCEQNLNHDAMYWYRQDPGQGLRLIYYSQIVNDFQKGDIAEGYSVSREKKESFPLTVTSAQKNPTAFYLCASSMWPKNTGELFFGEGSRLTVL.

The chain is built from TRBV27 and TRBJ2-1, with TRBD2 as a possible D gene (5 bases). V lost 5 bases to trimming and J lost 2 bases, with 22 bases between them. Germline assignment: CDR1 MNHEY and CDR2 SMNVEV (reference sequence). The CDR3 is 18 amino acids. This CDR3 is CASSPTTGLKGPYNEQFF. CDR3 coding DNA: TGTGCCAGCAGTCCAACTACCGGACTCAAAGGGCCCTACAATGAGCAGTTCTTC.

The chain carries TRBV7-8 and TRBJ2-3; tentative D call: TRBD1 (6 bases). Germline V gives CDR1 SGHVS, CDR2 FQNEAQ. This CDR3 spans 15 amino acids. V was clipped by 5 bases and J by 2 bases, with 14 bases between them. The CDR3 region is CASSNRVGNTDTQYF. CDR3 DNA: TGTGCCAGCAGCAACAGGGTTGGGAACACAGATACGCAGTATTTT.

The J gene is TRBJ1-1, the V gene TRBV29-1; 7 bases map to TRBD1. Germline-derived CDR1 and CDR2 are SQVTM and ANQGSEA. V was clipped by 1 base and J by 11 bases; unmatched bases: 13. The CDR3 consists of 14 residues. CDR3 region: CSVEVPGGRGVAFF. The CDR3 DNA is TGCAGCGTTGAAGTCCCAGGGGGTCGTGGGGTGGCTTTCTTT.

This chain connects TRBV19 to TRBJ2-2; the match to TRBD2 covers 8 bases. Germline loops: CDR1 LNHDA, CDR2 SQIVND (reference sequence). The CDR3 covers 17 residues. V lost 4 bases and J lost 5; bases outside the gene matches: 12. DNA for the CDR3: TGTGCCAGTAGTAGACTTAGCGGGGCCCGCCGTACCGGGGAGCTGTTTTTT. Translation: CASSRLSGARRTGELFF.

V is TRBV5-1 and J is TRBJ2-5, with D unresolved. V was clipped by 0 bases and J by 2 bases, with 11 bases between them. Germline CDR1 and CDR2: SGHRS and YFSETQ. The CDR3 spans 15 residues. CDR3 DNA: TGCGCCAGCAGCTTGGCCCCCGGCGGACAAGAGACCCAGTACTTC. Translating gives CASSLAPGGQETQYF.

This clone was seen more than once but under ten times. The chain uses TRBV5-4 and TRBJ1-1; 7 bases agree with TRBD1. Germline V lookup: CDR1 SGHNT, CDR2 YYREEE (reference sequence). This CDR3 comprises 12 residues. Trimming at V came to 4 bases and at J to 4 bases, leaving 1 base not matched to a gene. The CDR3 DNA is TGTGCCAGCAGCAACAGGGGCACTGAAGCTTTCTTT. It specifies CASSNRGTEAFF.

The CDR3 region is CASSFGTGGYTF. In DNA form, the CDR3 reads TGTGCCAGCAGTTTTGGTACGGGTGGCTACACCTTC. V gene TRBV12-3 or TRBV12-4 combines with J gene TRBJ1-2; D unresolved. V was cut by 3 bases and J by 7 bases, with 9 bases left in between. The CDR3 runs 12 residues.

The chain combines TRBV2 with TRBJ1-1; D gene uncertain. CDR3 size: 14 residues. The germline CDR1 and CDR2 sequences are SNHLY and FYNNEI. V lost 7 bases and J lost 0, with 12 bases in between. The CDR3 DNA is TGTGCCAGCAAGGCCGGCAGTATGAACACTGAAGCTTTCTTT. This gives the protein CASKAGSMNTEAFF.

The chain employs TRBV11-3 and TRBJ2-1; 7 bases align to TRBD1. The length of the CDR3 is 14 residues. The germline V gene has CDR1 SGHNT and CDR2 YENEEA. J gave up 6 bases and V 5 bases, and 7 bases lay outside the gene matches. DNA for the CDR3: TGTGCCAGCAGCCTAACAGGGGCTGGCAATGAGCAGTTCTTC. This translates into CASSLTGAGNEQFF.

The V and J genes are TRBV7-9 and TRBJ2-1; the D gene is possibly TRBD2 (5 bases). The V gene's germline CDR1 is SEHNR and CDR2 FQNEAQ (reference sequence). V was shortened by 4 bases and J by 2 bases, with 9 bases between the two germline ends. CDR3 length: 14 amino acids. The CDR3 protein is CASSSTGTYNEQFF. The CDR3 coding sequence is TGTGCCAGCAGCTCAACCGGGACCTACAATGAGCAGTTCTTC.

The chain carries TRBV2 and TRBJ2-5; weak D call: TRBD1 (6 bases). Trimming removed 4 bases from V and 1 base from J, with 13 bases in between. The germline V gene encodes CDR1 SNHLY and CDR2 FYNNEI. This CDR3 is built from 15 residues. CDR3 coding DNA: TGTGCCAGCAGTGTAACCGGGACAATCCAAGAGACCCAGTACTTC. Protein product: CASSVTGTIQETQYF.

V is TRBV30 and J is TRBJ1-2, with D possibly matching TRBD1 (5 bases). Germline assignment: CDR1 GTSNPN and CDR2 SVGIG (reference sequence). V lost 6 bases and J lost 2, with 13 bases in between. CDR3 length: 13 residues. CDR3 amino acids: CACPRGRNYGYTF. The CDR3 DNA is TGTGCCTGCCCGCGGGGGAGAAACTATGGCTACACCTTC.

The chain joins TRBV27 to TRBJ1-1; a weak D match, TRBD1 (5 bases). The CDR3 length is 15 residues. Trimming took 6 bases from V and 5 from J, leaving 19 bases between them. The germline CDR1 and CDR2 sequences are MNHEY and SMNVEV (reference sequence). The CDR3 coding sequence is TGTGCCAGCAGACGGGACGTAGGTGGTGTGACTGAAGCTTTCTTT. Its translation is CASRRDVGGVTEAFF.

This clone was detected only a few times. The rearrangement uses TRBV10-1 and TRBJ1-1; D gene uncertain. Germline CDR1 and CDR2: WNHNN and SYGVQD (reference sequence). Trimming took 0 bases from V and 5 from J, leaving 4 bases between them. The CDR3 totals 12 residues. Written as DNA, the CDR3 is TGCGCCAGCAGTGAGTCGGCTACTGAAGCTTTCTTT. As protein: CASSESATEAFF.